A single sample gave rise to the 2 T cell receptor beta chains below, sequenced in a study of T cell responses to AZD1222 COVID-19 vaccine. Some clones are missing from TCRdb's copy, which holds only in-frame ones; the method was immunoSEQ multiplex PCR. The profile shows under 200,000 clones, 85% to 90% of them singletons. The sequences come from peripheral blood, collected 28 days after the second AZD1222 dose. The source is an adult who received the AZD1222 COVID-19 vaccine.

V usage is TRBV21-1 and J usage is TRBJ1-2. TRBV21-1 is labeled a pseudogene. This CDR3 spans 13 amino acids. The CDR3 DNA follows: TGTGCCAGTCCCAGGAGTTTATCGGATGGCTACACCTTC. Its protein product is CASPRSLSDGYTF.

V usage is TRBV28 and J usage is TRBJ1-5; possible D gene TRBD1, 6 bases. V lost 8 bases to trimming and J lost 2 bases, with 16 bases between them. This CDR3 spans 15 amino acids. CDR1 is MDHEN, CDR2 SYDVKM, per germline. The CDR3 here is CASRYRAKGNQPQHF. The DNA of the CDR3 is TGTGCCAGCCGTTACAGGGCCAAGGGCAATCAGCCCCAGCATTTT.